This T cell receptor (beta chain) derives from a study of post-analysis software for immune sequencing data. Across the study: Courses of disease covered relapsing-remitting, secondary progressive and progressive-relapsing multiple sclerosis.

This CDR3 is built from 12 residues. V lost 5 bases, J lost 1 base, and 5 bases lay in between. Looked up from germline, CDR1 is MDHEN and CDR2 is SYDVKM. Overall study findings and caveats: There were about five TRBV segments more frequent in patients than controls, and TRBV5-6, TRBV5-1 and TRBV20-1 were among them. Controls' normalized Chao1 diversity significantly exceeded that of multiple sclerosis patients.

This clonotype was seen only a few times. Its specificity is not known. Each TCR beta cDNA library carried unique molecular identifiers. TCRdb independently ran MiXCR on the PCR reads; one entry per CDR3 protein. The profile shows about 500,000 distinct CDR3 sequences, under 55% of them singletons. The sequencing input was blood. The receptor's source is a girl under 18 with multiple sclerosis. This chain joins TRBV28 and TRBJ2-5; D call uncertain. For the CDR3, the DNA is TGTGCCAGCAGTAATCTCCAAGAGACCCAGTACTTC. Its translation is CASSNLQETQYF.